This T cell receptor (beta chain) was identified in a study of blood T cell repertoires in COVID-19. Repertoires were generated with immunoSEQ multiplex PCR, while TCRdb's copy carries only in-frame clones and drops some. The sample lists tens of thousands of clones, 82% occurring once. With 0 bases removed from V and 1 base from J, the gap between germline ends came to 4 bases. The CDR3 has 14 amino acids. Germline CDR1 reads MNHEY; CDR2 reads SVGAGI. The specimen was peripheral blood. This TCR derives from a human donor in a cohort sampled during active COVID-19. The J gene is TRBJ1-5, the V gene TRBV6-5; D is unclear. The CDR3 nucleotides are TGTGCCAGCAGTTACTCGGGCAGCAATCAGCCCCAGCATTTT. This encodes CASSYSGSNQPQHF.